The clone carrying this T cell receptor (beta chain) showed up just a few times. The antigen is unknown. This entry belongs to a study of cytomegalovirus exposure and HLA in healthy donors. Overall study context: Most genotyped donors, 81% of 300 to 400, had Caucasian-associated genetic ancestry.

Study-wide results and caveats: The listing of 150 or so TCR beta chains classed them as cytomegalovirus-associated. Most CMV-associated TCR beta chains were later found to appear HLA-restricted. Whilst most TCR sequences proved rare, a subset of public TCRs occurred across many donors.

The PCR contained 60 Vbeta and 13 Jbeta primers. TCRdb's table, derived via immunoSEQ multiplex PCR, lists solely in-frame clones and lacks some. The data show fewer than 150,000 clones, 73% seen once. The TCR comes from a woman in her forties in good health and CMV-seronegative. What was sequenced was PBMCs.

CDR3 region: CASSPMTGVRTEAFF. CDR3 sequence (DNA): TGTGCCAGTAGTCCAATGACAGGGGTTAGGACTGAAGCTTTCTTT. The chain joins TRBV19 to TRBJ1-1; 8 bases are shared with TRBD1. With 5 bases clipped from V and 5 bases from J, the junction kept 10 bases outside the gene matches. The CDR3 totals 15 residues. CDR1 is LNHDA, CDR2 SQIVND, per germline (reference sequence).